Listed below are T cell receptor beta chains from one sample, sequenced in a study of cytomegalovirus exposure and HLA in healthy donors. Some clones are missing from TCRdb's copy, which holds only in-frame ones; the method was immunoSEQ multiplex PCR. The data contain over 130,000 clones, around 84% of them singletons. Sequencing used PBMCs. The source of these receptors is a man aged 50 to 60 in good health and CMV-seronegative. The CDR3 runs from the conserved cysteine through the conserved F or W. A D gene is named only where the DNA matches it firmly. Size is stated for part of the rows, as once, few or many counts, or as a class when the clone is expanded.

CDR3: CASSGGGRALDIETQYF
DNA: TGTGCCAGCAGTGGTGGCGGGAGGGCCCTCGACATCGAGACCCAGTACTTC
size: .
D: TRBD2
V: TRBV6-1
J: TRBJ2-5

CDR3: CASSLGGAVAGELFF
DNA: TGTGCCAGCAGCCTAGGAGGGGCTGTAGCCGGGGAGCTGTTTTTT
size: .
D: .
V: TRBV7-3
J: TRBJ2-2

CDR3: CASSYDKNSNQPQHF
DNA: TGTGCCAGCTCTTACGACAAGAATAGCAATCAGCCCCAGCATTTT
size: .
D: .
V: TRBV18
J: TRBJ1-5

CDR3: CASSQGQVGTDTQYF
DNA: TGTGCCAGCAGCCAAGGACAGGTCGGCACAGATACGCAGTATTTT
size: .
D: TRBD1
V: TRBV7-3
J: TRBJ2-3

CDR3: CASKSPRQPSGETQYF
DNA: TGTGCCAGTAAGTCCCCGAGACAGCCTAGTGGGGAGACCCAGTACTTC
size: once
D: .
V: TRBV19
J: TRBJ2-5

CDR3: CASSQVPGLDGYTF
DNA: TGCGCCAGCAGCCAAGTACCAGGGCTCGATGGCTACACCTTC
size: .
D: .
V: TRBV4-1
J: TRBJ1-2

CDR3: CASSSSGGAQGYTF
DNA: TGTGCCAGCAGCTCCTCCGGGGGGGCGCAAGGCTACACCTTC
size: .
D: .
V: TRBV7-2
J: TRBJ1-2

CDR3: CASSPGQGNAGYTF
DNA: TGTGCCAGTTCCCCGGGACAGGGTAATGCTGGCTACACCTTC
size: .
D: TRBD1
V: TRBV19
J: TRBJ1-2

CDR3: CASSLTGEKNTEAFF
DNA: TGCGCCAGCAGCTTAACAGGGGAAAAGAACACTGAAGCTTTCTTT
size: once
D: TRBD1
V: TRBV5-1
J: TRBJ1-1

CDR3: CASSESVEAFF
DNA: TGTGCCAGCAGTGAATCTGTTGAAGCTTTCTTT
size: .
D: .
V: TRBV2
J: TRBJ1-1

CDR3: CASSSTGGNQPQHF
DNA: TGTGCCAGCTCATCGACAGGGGGCAATCAGCCCCAGCATTTT
size: few
D: TRBD1
V: TRBV18
J: TRBJ1-5

CDR3: CASRAPGAHEQYF
DNA: TGTGCCAGCAGAGCACCAGGGGCCCACGAGCAGTACTTC
size: .
D: .
V: TRBV6-6
J: TRBJ2-7

CDR3: CASSLIGTNTDTQYF
DNA: TGTGCCAGCAGCTTGATCGGGACTAACACAGATACGCAGTATTTT
size: .
D: TRBD2
V: TRBV7-9
J: TRBJ2-3

CDR3: CASSFQGRNTEAFF
DNA: TGTGCCAGCAGCTTTCAGGGTAGGAACACTGAGGCTTTCTTT
size: once
D: .
V: TRBV7-8
J: TRBJ1-1

CDR3: CASSSGTRGTYEQYF
DNA: TGTGCCAGCAGCTCCGGGACAAGGGGGACCTACGAGCAGTACTTC
size: .
D: .
V: TRBV5-4
J: TRBJ2-7

CDR3: CASSPGSRSGGYGDTQYF
DNA: TGCGCCAGCAGCCCGGGGTCTCGGAGCGGGGGGTACGGAGATACGCAGTATTTT
size: .
D: TRBD2
V: TRBV4-1
J: TRBJ2-3

CDR3: CASRRTGDNTEAFF
DNA: TGTGCCAGCAGGAGGACAGGGGACAACACTGAAGCTTTCTTT
size: .
D: TRBD1
V: TRBV13
J: TRBJ1-1

CDR3: CATSEGALTNEKLFF
DNA: TGTGCCACCAGCGAGGGGGCGCTGACTAATGAAAAACTGTTTTTT
size: .
D: TRBD1
V: TRBV15
J: TRBJ1-4

CDR3: CSVGDRVYEQYF
DNA: TGCAGCGTTGGGGACAGGGTCTACGAGCAGTACTTC
size: few
D: TRBD1
V: TRBV29-1
J: TRBJ2-7

CDR3: CASSPASFAPTEAFF
DNA: TGTGCCAGCTCACCAGCGTCTTTCGCGCCCACTGAAGCTTTCTTT
size: few
D: .
V: TRBV18
J: TRBJ1-1

CDR3: CSVALAANEQFF
DNA: TGCAGCGTTGCCCTAGCGGCCAATGAGCAGTTCTTC
size: .
D: TRBD2
V: TRBV29-1
J: TRBJ2-1

CDR3: CASSLESGREETQYF
DNA: TGCGCCAGCAGCTTGGAGTCAGGGCGTGAAGAGACCCAGTACTTC
size: .
D: .
V: TRBV5-1
J: TRBJ2-5

CDR3: CASRSRVTKNIQYF
DNA: TGTGCCAGCAGATCCAGGGTAACCAAAAACATTCAGTACTTC
size: .
D: .
V: TRBV2
J: TRBJ2-4

CDR3: CASSVDNRGHEQYF
DNA: TGTGCCAGCAGCGTAGATAACAGGGGCCACGAGCAGTACTTC
size: .
D: TRBD1
V: TRBV9
J: TRBJ2-7

CDR3: CASSSRQGGGANVLTF
DNA: TGTGCCAGCAGCTCGCGACAGGGGGGTGGGGCCAACGTCCTGACTTTC
size: few
D: TRBD1
V: TRBV5-5
J: TRBJ2-6

CDR3: CASRPPPGQTTGELFF
DNA: TGTGCCAGCAGGCCACCTCCGGGACAGACTACCGGGGAGCTGTTTTTT
size: .
D: TRBD1
V: TRBV28
J: TRBJ2-2

CDR3: CASSPTSIKTGNGYTF
DNA: TGCGCCAGCAGCCCCACGTCGATAAAGACAGGGAATGGCTACACCTTC
size: .
D: TRBD1
V: TRBV5-1
J: TRBJ1-2

CDR3: CASSNAGGMTDTQYF
DNA: TGTGCCAGCAGCAACGCGGGGGGGATGACAGATACGCAGTATTTT
size: .
D: TRBD2
V: TRBV2
J: TRBJ2-3

CDR3: CASSPWDSANYGYTF
DNA: TGCGCCAGCAGCCCTTGGGACAGCGCTAACTATGGCTACACCTTC
size: once
D: TRBD1
V: TRBV4-1
J: TRBJ1-2

CDR3: CASSWQEGTEAFF
DNA: TGCGCCAGCAGCTGGCAGGAGGGCACTGAAGCTTTCTTT
size: few
D: .
V: TRBV5-1
J: TRBJ1-1

CDR3: CASSQEVGDLYNEQFF
DNA: TGTGCCAGCAGCCAGGAGGTAGGAGACTTATACAATGAGCAGTTCTTC
size: .
D: .
V: TRBV6-4
J: TRBJ2-1

CDR3: CAWSLDLAGVRGEQYF
DNA: TGTGCCTGGAGTCTCGACCTAGCGGGAGTAAGGGGAGAGCAGTACTTC
size: .
D: TRBD2
V: TRBV30
J: TRBJ2-7

CDR3: CASSSGTGRNYGYTF
DNA: TGCGCCAGCAGCTCTGGGACAGGGCGCAACTATGGCTACACCTTC
size: .
D: TRBD1
V: TRBV5-1
J: TRBJ1-2

CDR3: CASSPRHGGAKQFF
DNA: TGTGCCAGCAGCCCGCGCCACGGCGGGGCAAAACAGTTCTTC
size: .
D: .
V: TRBV7-9
J: TRBJ2-1

CDR3: CASIRGQPQHF
DNA: TGTGCCAGCATACGGGGACAGCCCCAGCATTTT
size: once
D: .
V: TRBV6-4
J: TRBJ1-5

CDR3: CASSVQVSSYEQYF
DNA: TGTGCCAGCAGCGTTCAGGTGAGCTCCTACGAGCAGTACTTC
size: once
D: .
V: TRBV27
J: TRBJ2-7

CDR3: CASSYGGSGDNEKLFF
DNA: TGCGCCAGCAGCTACGGGGGGTCGGGGGATAATGAAAAACTGTTTTTT
size: .
D: .
V: TRBV5-1
J: TRBJ1-4

CDR3: CASSQLVGGNTIYF
DNA: TGTGCCAGCAGCCAACTCGTTGGTGGAAACACCATATATTTT
size: .
D: .
V: TRBV28
J: TRBJ1-3

CDR3: CASSLSSASGYEQYF
DNA: TGTGCCAGCAGCTTAAGCTCGGCTAGCGGCTACGAGCAGTACTTC
size: once
D: TRBD2
V: TRBV7-3
J: TRBJ2-7

CDR3: CATRGANEKLFF
DNA: TGTGCCACCAGAGGGGCGAATGAAAAACTGTTTTTT
size: .
D: .
V: TRBV15
J: TRBJ1-4

CDR3: CASSRAHYEQYF
DNA: TGTGCCAGCTCGCGAGCCCACTACGAGCAGTACTTC
size: .
D: .
V: TRBV28
J: TRBJ2-7

CDR3: CASSLGGRTEAFF
DNA: TGTGCCAGCAGCTTGGGAGGAAGGACTGAAGCTTTCTTT
size: .
D: .
V: TRBV27
J: TRBJ1-1